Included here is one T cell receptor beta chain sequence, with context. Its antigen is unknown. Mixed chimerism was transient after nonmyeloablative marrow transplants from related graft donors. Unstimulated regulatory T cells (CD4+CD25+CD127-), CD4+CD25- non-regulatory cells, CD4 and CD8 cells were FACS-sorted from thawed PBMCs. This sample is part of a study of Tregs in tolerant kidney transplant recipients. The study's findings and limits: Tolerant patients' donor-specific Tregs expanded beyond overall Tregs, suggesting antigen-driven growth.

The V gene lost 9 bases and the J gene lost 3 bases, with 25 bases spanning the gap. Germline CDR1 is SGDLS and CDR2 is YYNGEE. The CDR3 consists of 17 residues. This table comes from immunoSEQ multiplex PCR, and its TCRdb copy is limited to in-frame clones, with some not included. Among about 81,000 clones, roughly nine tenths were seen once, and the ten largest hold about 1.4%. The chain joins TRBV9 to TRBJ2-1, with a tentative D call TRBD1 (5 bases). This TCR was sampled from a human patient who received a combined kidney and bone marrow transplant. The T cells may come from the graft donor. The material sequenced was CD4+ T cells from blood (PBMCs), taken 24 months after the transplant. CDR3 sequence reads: CAILGAEPTENYNEQFF. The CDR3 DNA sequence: TGTGCCATTCTAGGGGCCGAACCGACAGAAAACTACAATGAGCAGTTCTTC. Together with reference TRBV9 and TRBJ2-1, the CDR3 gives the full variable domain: DSGVTQTPKHLITATGQRVTLRCSPRSGDLSVYWYQQSLDQGLQFLIQYYNGEERAKGNILERFSAQQFPDLHSELNLSSLELGDSALYFCAILGAEPTENYNEQFFGPGTRLTVL.